This T cell receptor beta chain was recovered during a study of blood T cell repertoires in COVID-19. Study processing details: Counts of nucleated cells, estimated from reference gene primer amplification, were obtained. The table came from immunoSEQ multiplex PCR; TCRdb's copy has only in-frame clones and leaves some out. V and J calls and clone size are given by that table; D and trimming were obtained from the DNA. The data contain 15,000 to 20,000 clones, around nine tenths of them seen just once; the ten biggest clones take up 9.8%. Source material: peripheral blood. The sequence came from a man between 35 and 55 years old with active COVID-19.

The CDR3 loop is CASSQESQGYGYTF. The DNA for the CDR3 is TGCGCCAGCAGCCAAGAGTCCCAGGGATATGGCTACACCTTC. The chain carries TRBV4-1 and TRBJ1-2; tentative D call: TRBD1 (5 bases). CDR3 length equals 14 residues. V gave up 0 bases and J gave up 5 bases, with 10 bases separating them. Germline assignment: CDR1 MGHRA and CDR2 YSYEKL.